Below, 14 T cell receptor beta chains from the same sample are listed, as sequenced in a study of control samples from healthy donors and cancer patients. Sequencing used immunoSEQ multiplex PCR; TCRdb keeps in-frame clones, though not all of them. The sample holds roughly 47,000 clones, around 87% seen once. Sequenced input: PBMCs. These receptor sequences come from a woman aged 55 to 70 with lung cancer.

The V call is TRBV21-1, the J call TRBJ2-4. TRBV21-1 is designated a pseudogene. CDR3 size: 14 residues. CDR3 loop: CASVMGPGENIQYF. Written as DNA, the CDR3 is TGTGCCAGCGTCATGGGTCCTGGGGAAAACATTCAGTACTTC.

Here the CDR3 DNA reads TGTGCCAGCAGTGGGGCTAACTATGGCTACACCTTC. It encodes CASSGANYGYTF. The V call is TRBV5-6, the J call TRBJ1-2; the D is unclear. This CDR3 is 12 amino acids long. Per the germline V gene, CDR1 is SGHDT and CDR2 is YYEEEE. Trimming shortened V by 5 bases and J by 0 bases, and 5 bases separated the two germline ends.

The chain employs TRBV6-5 and TRBJ1-1; no definite D call. Germline CDR1 reads MNHEY; CDR2 reads SVGAGI. V lost 6 bases, J lost 2 bases, and 10 bases lay in between. The CDR3 has 13 amino acids. The CDR3 DNA follows: TGTGCCAGCAGCCCCGACACCAACACTGAAGCTTTCTTT. Amino acids: CASSPDTNTEAFF.

V usage is TRBV6-5 and J usage is TRBJ1-1, with a weak D call TRBD1 (5 bases). CDR1 and CDR2 from the germline V gene are MNHEY and SVGAGI. V lost 7 bases to trimming and J lost 9 bases, with 15 bases between them. This CDR3 has 12 amino acids. The CDR3 is CASNDQGFQAFF. The DNA of the CDR3 is TGTGCCAGCAACGATCAGGGTTTTCAAGCTTTCTTT.

This chain connects TRBV10-1 to TRBJ2-1; TRBD2 matches at 8 bases. CDR3 length: 15 residues. Per germline, CDR1 WNHNN and CDR2 SYGVQD (reference sequence). Unmatched junction bases numbered 6, after V lost 0 bases and J lost 8 bases. CDR3 sequence (DNA): TGCGCCAGCAGTGAGTCAAAACCGGGACTAGATGAGCAGTTCTTC. Translating it yields CASSESKPGLDEQFF.

This rearrangement joins TRBV30 to TRBJ1-4, with 8 bases that match TRBD1. V shed 2 bases and J 7 bases; nucleotides not matched to a gene: 9. Looked up from germline, CDR1 is GTSNPN and CDR2 is SVGIG (reference sequence). CDR3 length: 15 residues. CDR3 DNA sequence: TGTGCCTGGAGTTTCGCAGGGGGCTCGGGTGAAAAACTGTTTTTT. Translation gives CAWSFAGGSGEKLFF.

This rearrangement joins TRBV7-3 to TRBJ2-3; D is undetermined. The V end lost 1 base, the J end lost 6 bases, and 8 bases lay between the germline ends. The CDR3 contains 13 residues. Germline V CDR1 and CDR2: SGHTA, FQGTGA. The CDR3 here is CASSLNPSDTQYF. CDR3 bases: TGTGCCAGCAGCTTAAATCCGTCGGATACGCAGTATTTT.

The chain joins TRBV4-1 to TRBJ1-4; 7 bases agree with TRBD1. Losses at the gene ends were 5 bases for V and 5 bases for J; bases not matched to a gene: 14. The CDR3 contains 17 residues. CDR1 MGHRA and CDR2 YSYEKL come from the germline V gene. The CDR3 is CASSTRPPGQLNEKLFF. The DNA for the CDR3 is TGCGCCAGCAGCACACGGCCCCCGGGACAGTTAAATGAAAAACTGTTTTTT.

The rearrangement links TRBV9 to TRBJ2-2; 7 bases are a match to TRBD1. The germline CDR1 and CDR2 sequences are SGDLS and YYNGEE. V was pared by 6 bases and J by 0 bases, with 2 bases of the junction left unmatched. This CDR3 is built from 14 residues. The chain's CDR3 is CASKGTANTGELFF. CDR3 nucleotides: TGTGCCAGCAAAGGGACAGCGAACACCGGGGAGCTGTTTTTT.

This sequence joins TRBV25-1 and TRBJ1-2, with 10 nucleotides matching TRBD1. Germline V gene lookup returns CDR1 MGHDK and CDR2 SYGVNS. The CDR3 consists of 14 residues. Trimming at V came to 6 bases and at J to 6 bases, leaving 7 bases not matched to a gene. In DNA, the CDR3 is TGTGCCAGCAGCTCCCGACAGGGGGCCCATGGCTACACCTTC. It translates to CASSSRQGAHGYTF.

The chain combines TRBV6-4 with TRBJ2-1, with a weak D call TRBD2 (5 bases). V gave up 6 bases and J gave up 10 bases, with 16 bases separating them. The CDR3 sequence is 13 residues long. Germline V gene lookup returns CDR1 MRHNA and CDR2 SNTAGT. DNA of the CDR3: TGTGCCAGCAGCGTGACCCCGGGAAGGGAGCAGTTCTTC. It is translated as CASSVTPGREQFF.

This clone was seen only once. The chain combines TRBV7-9 with TRBJ1-2; D is uncertain. Germline CDR1 and CDR2: SEHNR and FQNEAQ (reference sequence). V dropped 1 base and J dropped 4 bases, with 4 bases sitting between them. The CDR3 runs to 12 residues. The DNA of the CDR3 is TGTGCCAGCAGCTTAGGCCTCTATGGCTACACCTTC. It is translated as CASSLGLYGYTF.

The chain uses TRBV10-3 and TRBJ1-2; 8 bases match TRBD1. This CDR3 has 14 amino acids. Unmatched junction bases numbered 10, after V lost 6 bases and J lost 7 bases. Germline CDR1 is ENHRY and CDR2 is SYGVKD. CDR3 residues: CAIRAGQGSAGYTF. CDR3 DNA: TGTGCCATCAGAGCTGGACAGGGATCTGCTGGCTACACCTTC.

This clone came up once. The rearrangement uses TRBV16 and TRBJ2-3, with 8 bases aligning to TRBD2. CDR1 is KGHSY, CDR2 FQNENV, per germline. V shed 4 bases, J shed 2 bases, and the junction held 8 bases outside the gene matches. This CDR3 region has 16 residues. CDR3 amino acids: CASSPPIAGYTDTQYF. In DNA, the CDR3 is TGTGCCAGCAGCCCCCCCATAGCGGGATACACAGATACGCAGTATTTT.